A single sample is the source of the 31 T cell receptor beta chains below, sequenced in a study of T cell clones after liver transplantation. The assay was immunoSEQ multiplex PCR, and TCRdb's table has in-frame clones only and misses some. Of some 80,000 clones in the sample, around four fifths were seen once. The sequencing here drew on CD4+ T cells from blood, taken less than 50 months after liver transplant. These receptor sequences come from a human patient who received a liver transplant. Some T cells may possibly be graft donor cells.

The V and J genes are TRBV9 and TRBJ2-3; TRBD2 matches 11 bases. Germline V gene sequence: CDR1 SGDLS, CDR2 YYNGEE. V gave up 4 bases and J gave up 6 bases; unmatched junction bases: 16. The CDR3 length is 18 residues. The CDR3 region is CASSPSLGLAARGDTQYF. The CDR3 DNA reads TGTGCCAGCAGCCCATCATTGGGACTAGCGGCAAGAGGGGATACGCAGTATTTT.

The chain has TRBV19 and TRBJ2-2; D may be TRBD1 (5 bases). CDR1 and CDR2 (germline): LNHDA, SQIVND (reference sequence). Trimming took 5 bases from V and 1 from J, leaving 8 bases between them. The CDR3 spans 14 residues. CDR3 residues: CASSATGNTGELFF. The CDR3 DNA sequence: TGTGCCAGTAGTGCCACAGGGAACACCGGGGAGCTGTTTTTT.

As DNA, the CDR3 is TGCAGCCCCCACCGGGGAACCGAAGCTTTCTTT. Translation: CSPHRGTEAFF. The rearrangement joins TRBV29-1 to TRBJ1-1, with D unresolved. The CDR3 spans 11 residues. V was shortened by 8 bases and J by 8 bases, with 15 bases between the two germline ends. Germline CDR1 reads SQVTM; CDR2 reads ANQGSEA.

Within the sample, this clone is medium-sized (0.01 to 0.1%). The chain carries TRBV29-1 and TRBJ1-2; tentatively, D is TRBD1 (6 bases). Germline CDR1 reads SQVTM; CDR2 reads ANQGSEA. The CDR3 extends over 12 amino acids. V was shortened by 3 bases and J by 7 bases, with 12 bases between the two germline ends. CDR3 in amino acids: CSVEIGGGGYTF. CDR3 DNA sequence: TGCAGCGTTGAGATCGGAGGGGGTGGCTACACCTTC.

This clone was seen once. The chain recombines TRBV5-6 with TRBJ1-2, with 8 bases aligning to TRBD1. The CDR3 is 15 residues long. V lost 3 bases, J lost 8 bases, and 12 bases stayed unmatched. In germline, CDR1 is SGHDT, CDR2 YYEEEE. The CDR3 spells CASSSRTGKGSGYTF. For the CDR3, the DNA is TGTGCCAGCAGCTCGCGGACAGGGAAAGGGTCGGGCTACACCTTC.

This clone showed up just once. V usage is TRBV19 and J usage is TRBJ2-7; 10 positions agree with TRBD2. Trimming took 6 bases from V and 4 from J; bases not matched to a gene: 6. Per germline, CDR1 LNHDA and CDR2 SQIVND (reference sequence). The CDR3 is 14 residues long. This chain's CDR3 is CASRQREGLYEQYF. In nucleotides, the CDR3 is TGTGCCAGTAGACAGCGGGAGGGCCTATACGAGCAGTACTTC.

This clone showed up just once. The CDR3 region is CASSQTGLGGETQYF. CDR3 bases: TGTGCCAGCAGCCAGACGGGTCTTGGGGGAGAGACCCAGTACTTC. This sequence joins TRBV9 and TRBJ2-5; the D call may be TRBD1 or TRBD2 (5 bases each). The CDR3 has 15 amino acids. The V gene lost 4 bases and the J gene lost 4 bases, with 17 bases spanning the gap. Per germline, CDR1 SGDLS and CDR2 YYNGEE. Complete variable domain (other parts from reference TRBV9 and TRBJ2-5): DSGVTQTPKHLITATGQRVTLRCSPRSGDLSVYWYQQSLDQGLQFLIQYYNGEERAKGNILERFSAQQFPDLHSELNLSSLELGDSALYFCASSQTGLGGETQYFGPGTRLLVL.

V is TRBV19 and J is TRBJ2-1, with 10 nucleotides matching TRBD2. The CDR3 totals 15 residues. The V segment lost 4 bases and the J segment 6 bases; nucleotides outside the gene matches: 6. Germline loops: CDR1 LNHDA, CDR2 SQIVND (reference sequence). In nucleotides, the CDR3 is TGTGCCAGTAGTACTCCGGGACTAGCGATCAATGAGCAGTTCTTC. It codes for CASSTPGLAINEQFF.

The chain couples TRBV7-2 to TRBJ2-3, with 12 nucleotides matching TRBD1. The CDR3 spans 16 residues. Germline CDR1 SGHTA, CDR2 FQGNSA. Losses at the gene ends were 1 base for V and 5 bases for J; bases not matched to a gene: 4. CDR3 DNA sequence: TGTGCCAGCAGCTTAGAGGGGACAGGGGGCGGAGATACGCAGTATTTT. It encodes CASSLEGTGGGDTQYF.

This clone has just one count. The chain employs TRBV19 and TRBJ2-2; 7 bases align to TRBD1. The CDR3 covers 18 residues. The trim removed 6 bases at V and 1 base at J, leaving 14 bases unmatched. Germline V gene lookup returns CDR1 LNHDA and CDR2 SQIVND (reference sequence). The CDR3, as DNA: TGTGCCAGTAGCCCACAAGAGAACAGGGGTGGGAACACCGGGGAGCTGTTTTTT. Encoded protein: CASSPQENRGGNTGELFF.

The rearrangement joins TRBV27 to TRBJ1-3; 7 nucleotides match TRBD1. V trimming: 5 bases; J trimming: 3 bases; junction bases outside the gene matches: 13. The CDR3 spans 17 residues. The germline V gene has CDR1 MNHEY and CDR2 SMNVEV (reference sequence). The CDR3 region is CASSPYPTGFGGNTIYF. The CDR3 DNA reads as TGTGCCAGCAGTCCCTACCCGACAGGGTTCGGTGGAAACACCATATATTTT.

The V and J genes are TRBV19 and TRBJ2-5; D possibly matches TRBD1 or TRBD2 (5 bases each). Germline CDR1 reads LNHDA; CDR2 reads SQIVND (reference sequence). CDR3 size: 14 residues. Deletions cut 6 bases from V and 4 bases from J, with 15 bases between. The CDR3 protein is CASRASSRGETQYF. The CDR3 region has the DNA TGTGCCAGTAGGGCCTCATCGAGGGGAGAGACCCAGTACTTC.

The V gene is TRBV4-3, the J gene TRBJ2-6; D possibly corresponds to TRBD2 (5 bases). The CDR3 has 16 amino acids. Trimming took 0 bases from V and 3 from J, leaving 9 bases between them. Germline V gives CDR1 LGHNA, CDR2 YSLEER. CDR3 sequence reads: CASSQERESGANVLTF. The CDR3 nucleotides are TGCGCCAGCAGCCAAGAGAGGGAGAGTGGGGCCAACGTCCTGACTTTC.

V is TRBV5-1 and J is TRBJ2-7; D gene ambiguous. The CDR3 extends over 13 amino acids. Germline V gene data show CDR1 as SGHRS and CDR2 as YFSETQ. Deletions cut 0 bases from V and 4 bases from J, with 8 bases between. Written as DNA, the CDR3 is TGCGCCAGCAGCTTGGTCCAGAAATACGAGCAGTACTTC. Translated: CASSLVQKYEQYF.

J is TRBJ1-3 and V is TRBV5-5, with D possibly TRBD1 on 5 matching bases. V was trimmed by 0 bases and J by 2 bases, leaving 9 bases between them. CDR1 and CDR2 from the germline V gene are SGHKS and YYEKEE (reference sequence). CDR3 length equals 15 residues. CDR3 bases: TGTGCCAGCAGCTTGGTGGGGGTTCCTGGAAACACCATATATTTT. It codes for CASSLVGVPGNTIYF.

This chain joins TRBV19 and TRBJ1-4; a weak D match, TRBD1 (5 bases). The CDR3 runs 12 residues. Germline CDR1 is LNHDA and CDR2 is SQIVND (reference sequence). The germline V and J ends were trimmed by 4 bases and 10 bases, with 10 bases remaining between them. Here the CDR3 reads CASSRDGGKLFF. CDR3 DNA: TGTGCCAGTAGTAGAGATGGGGGAAAACTGTTTTTT.

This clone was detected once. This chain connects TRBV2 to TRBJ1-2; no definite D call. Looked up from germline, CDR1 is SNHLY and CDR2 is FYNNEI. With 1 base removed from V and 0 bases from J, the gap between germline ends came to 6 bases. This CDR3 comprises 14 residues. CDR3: CASSEDGANYGYTF. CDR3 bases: TGTGCCAGCAGTGAAGACGGAGCTAACTATGGCTACACCTTC.

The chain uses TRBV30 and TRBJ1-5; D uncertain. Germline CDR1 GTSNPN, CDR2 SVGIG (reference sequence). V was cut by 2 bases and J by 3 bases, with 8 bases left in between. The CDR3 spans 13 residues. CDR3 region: CAWSTEINQPQHF. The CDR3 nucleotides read TGTGCCTGGAGTACAGAGATCAATCAGCCCCAGCATTTT.

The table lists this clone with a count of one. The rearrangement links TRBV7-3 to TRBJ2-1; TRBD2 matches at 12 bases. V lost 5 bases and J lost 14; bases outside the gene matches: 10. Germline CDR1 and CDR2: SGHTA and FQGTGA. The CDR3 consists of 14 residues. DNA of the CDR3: TGTGCCAGCAGCCCCGGGACTAGCGGGTCCCGGGAGTTCTTC. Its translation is CASSPGTSGSREFF.

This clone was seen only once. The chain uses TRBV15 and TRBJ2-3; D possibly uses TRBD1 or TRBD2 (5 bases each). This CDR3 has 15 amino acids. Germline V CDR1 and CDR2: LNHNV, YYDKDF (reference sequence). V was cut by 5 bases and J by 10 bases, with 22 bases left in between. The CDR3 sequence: CATSPRVPARGSQYF. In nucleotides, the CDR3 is TGTGCCACCAGCCCCAGGGTACCCGCACGAGGGTCGCAGTATTTT.

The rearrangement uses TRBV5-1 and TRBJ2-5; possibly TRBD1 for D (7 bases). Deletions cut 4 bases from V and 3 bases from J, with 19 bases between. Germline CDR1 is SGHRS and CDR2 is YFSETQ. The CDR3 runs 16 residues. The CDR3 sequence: CASSPRQGGIEETQYF. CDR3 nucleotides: TGCGCCAGCAGCCCGCGACAGGGAGGTATTGAAGAGACCCAGTACTTC.

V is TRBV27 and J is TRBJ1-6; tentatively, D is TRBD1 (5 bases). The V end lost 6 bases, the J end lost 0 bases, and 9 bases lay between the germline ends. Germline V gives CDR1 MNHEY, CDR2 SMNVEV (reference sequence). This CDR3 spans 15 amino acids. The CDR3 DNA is TGTGCCAGCAGGCCCAGGGCCTCCTATAATTCACCCCTCCACTTT. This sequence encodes CASRPRASYNSPLHF.

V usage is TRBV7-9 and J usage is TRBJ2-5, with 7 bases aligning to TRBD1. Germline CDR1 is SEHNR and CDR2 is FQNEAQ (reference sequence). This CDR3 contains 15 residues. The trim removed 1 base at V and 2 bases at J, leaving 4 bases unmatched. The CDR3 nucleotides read TGTGCCAGCAGCTTAGTCCCAGGGGGACAAGAGACCCAGTACTTC. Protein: CASSLVPGGQETQYF.

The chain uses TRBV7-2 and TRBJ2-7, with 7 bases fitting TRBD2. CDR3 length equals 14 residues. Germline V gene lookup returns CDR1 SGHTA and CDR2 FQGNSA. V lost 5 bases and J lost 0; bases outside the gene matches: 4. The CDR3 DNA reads TGTGCCAGCAGCCCTAGCGGAGCCTCCTACGAGCAGTACTTC. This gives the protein CASSPSGASYEQYF.

The DNA for the CDR3 is TGTGCCAGCAGTTCGGGAGACAGGGGCTTTTACGAGCAGTACTTC. It is translated as CASSSGDRGFYEQYF. The chain employs TRBV13 and TRBJ2-7, with 8 bases fitting TRBD1. The CDR3 extends over 15 amino acids. In germline, CDR1 is PRHDT, CDR2 FYEKMQ (reference sequence). Germline trimming cut 6 bases from V and 4 bases from J; bases unmatched to any gene: 11.

In nucleotides, the CDR3 is TGTGCCTGGAGGGGGGGGCCGGGGGGCCCCAATGAGCAGTTCTTC. Its protein is CAWRGGPGGPNEQFF. V is TRBV30 and J is TRBJ2-1, with D perhaps matching TRBD2 (7 bases). V was pared by 3 bases and J by 6 bases, with 18 bases between. CDR1 and CDR2 (germline): GTSNPN, SVGIG (reference sequence). This CDR3 is built from 15 residues.

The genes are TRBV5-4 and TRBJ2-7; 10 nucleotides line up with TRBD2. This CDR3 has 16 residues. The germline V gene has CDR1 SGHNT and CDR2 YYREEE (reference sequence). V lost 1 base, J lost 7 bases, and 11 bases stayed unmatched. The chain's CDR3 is CASSLKRSGGRGEQYF. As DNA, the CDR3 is TGTGCCAGCAGCTTGAAACGTAGCGGGGGGCGAGGGGAGCAGTACTTC.

The CDR3: CASSSGTSAWNEQFF. CDR3 sequence (DNA): TGTGCCAGCAGCTCCGGGACTAGCGCCTGGAATGAGCAGTTCTTC. The chain links TRBV11-1 to TRBJ2-1; TRBD2 matches at 10 bases. CDR1 is SGHAT and CDR2 is FQDESV in the germline V gene (reference sequence). CDR3 size: 15 residues. Germline trimming cut 4 bases from V and 7 bases from J; bases unmatched to any gene: 7.

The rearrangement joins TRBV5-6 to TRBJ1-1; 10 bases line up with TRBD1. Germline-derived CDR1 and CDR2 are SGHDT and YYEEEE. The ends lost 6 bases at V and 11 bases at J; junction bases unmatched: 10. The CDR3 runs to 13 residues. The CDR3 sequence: CASTLDRGTTAFF. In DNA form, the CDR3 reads TGTGCCAGCACCCTGGACAGGGGGACCACGGCTTTCTTT.

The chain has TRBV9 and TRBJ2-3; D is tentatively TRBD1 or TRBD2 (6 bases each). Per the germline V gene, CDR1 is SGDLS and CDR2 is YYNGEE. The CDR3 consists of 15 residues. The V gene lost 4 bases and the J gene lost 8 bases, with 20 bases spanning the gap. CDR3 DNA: TGTGCCAGCAGCCCAGGAGGGGGATTTGCAGCTACGCAGTATTTT. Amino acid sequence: CASSPGGGFAATQYF.

In nucleotides, the CDR3 is TGTGCCAGCGGAAAGTTTGGGGGTTTCAACGAGCAGTACTTC. This sequence encodes CASGKFGGFNEQYF. This chain connects TRBV6-5 to TRBJ2-7, with D perhaps assigned TRBD1 or TRBD2 (5 bases each). The CDR3 has 14 amino acids. Per germline, CDR1 MNHEY and CDR2 SVGAGI. V shed 8 bases and J shed 5 bases, with 19 bases lying between them.